This T cell receptor beta chain originates from a study of metastatic and nonmetastatic thyroid tumors. This CDR3 has 16 residues. Germline CDR1 reads MNHNS; CDR2 reads SASEGT. The V and J ends lost 3 bases and 3 bases respectively, with 16 bases between them. TCRdb recomputed clones from the PCR reads via MiXCR. The sample yields under 55,000 clones, more than 15% seen once. Concerning this clone: Its specificity is unknown.

Study outcomes and limitations: Compared with benign nodules, malignant thyroid tumors were reported to have significantly higher TCR beta diversity in both blood and tumor.

Every patient was untreated before thyroid surgery. V is TRBV6-1 and J is TRBJ2-3; unclear D gene. This TCR was sampled from a female donor with papillary thyroid cancer or a benign thyroid nodule (not recorded which). Some clones in this sample may be carry-over from other donors' samples. Specimen: blood. CDR3 bases: TGTGCCAGCAGTGAGGGTTCGGTACATGGTACAGATACGCAGTATTTT. Protein: CASSEGSVHGTDTQYF.